This T cell receptor (beta chain) originates from a study of shared clonotypes between healthy human individuals. This clone was seen a handful of times. Data came from immunoSEQ multiplex PCR; TCRdb stores just in-frame clones and leaves some out. Among around 600,000 clones listed, 85% to 95% were seen once. Naive CD8 populations comprised CD45RO-negative cells positively selected for CCR7, excluding terminally differentiated effector memory CD45RA+ cells. Trimming shortened V by 1 base and J by 5 bases, and 6 bases separated the two germline ends. From germline, CDR1 is MNHEY and CDR2 SMNVEV (reference sequence). The length of the CDR3 is 13 residues.

The clonotype originates from a woman aged 30 to 39 in good health. The sequencing sample was made of naive CD8+ T cells sorted from blood. The chain recombines TRBV27 with TRBJ1-5; tentatively, D is TRBD1 (5 bases). CDR3 loop: CASSLLGDQPQHF. CDR3 DNA: TGTGCCAGCAGTTTATTGGGGGATCAGCCCCAGCATTTT.